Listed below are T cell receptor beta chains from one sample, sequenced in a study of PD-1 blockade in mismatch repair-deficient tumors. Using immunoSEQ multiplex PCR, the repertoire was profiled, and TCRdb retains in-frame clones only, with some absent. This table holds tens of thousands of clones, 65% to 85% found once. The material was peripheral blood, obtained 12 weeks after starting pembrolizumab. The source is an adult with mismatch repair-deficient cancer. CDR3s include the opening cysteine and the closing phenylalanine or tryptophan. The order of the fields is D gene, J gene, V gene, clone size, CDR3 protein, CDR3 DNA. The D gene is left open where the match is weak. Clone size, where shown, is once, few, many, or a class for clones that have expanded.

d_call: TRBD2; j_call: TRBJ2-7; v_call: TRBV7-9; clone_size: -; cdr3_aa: CASSQVSGSYYEQYF; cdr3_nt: TGTGCCAGCAGCCAGGTTAGCGGGTCCTACTACGAGCAGTACTTC
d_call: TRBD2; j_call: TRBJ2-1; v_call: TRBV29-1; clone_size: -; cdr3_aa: CSVDNQLAGGPWQFF; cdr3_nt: TGCAGCGTTGATAACCAACTAGCGGGAGGACCGTGGCAGTTCTTC
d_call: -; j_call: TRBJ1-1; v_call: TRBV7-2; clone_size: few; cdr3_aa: CASSFAPGDTEAFF; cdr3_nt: TGTGCCAGCAGCTTCGCCCCTGGGGACACTGAAGCTTTCTTT
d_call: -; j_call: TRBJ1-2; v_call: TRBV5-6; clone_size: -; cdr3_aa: CASSLGTLRTLDGYTF; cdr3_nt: TGTGCCAGCAGCTTGGGAACACTTCGTACCCTAGATGGCTACACCTTC
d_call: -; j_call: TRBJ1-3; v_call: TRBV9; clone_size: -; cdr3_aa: CASSVGGGNTIYF; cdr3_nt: TGTGCCAGCAGCGTAGGCGGGGGAAACACCATATATTTT
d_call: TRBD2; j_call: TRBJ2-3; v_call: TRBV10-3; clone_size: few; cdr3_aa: CAISEGASGSTPDTQYF; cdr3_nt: TGTGCCATCAGTGAGGGGGCTAGCGGGAGTACGCCAGATACGCAGTATTTT
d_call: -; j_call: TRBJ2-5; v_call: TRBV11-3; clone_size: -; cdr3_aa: CASSPTLETQYF; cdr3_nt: TGTGCCAGCAGCCCCACGTTGGAGACCCAGTACTTC
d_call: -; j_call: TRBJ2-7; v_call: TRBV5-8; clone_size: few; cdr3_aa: CASRSRRGAYEQYF; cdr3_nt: TGTGCCAGCAGATCAAGGAGGGGAGCCTACGAGCAGTACTTC
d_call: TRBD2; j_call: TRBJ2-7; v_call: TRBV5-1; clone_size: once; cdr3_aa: CASSGTSGSSYEQYF; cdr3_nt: TGCGCCAGCAGCGGTACTAGCGGGAGCTCCTACGAGCAGTACTTC
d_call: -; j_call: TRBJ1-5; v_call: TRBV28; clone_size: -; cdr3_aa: CAITTDPSNQPQHF; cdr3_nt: TGTGCCATTACGACGGACCCCAGCAATCAGCCCCAGCATTTT
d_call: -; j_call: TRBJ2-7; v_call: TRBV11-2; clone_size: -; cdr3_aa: CASSPDTAYEQYF; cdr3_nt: TGTGCCAGCAGCCCAGACACCGCCTACGAGCAGTACTTC
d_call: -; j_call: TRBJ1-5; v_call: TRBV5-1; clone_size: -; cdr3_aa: CASSPSAAGNQPQHF; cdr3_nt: TGCGCCAGCAGCCCAAGTGCCGCTGGCAATCAGCCCCAGCATTTT
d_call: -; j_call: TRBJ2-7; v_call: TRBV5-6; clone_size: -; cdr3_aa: CASSLDNSYEQYF; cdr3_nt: TGTGCCAGCAGCTTGGACAACTCCTACGAGCAGTACTTC
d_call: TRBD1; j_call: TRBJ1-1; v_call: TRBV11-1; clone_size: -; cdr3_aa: CASREGQLNTEAFF; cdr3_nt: TGTGCCAGCAGAGAGGGACAGTTGAACACTGAAGCTTTCTTT
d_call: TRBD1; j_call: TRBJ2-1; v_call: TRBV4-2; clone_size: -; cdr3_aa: CASSQGQGYNEQFF; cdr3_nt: TGTGCCAGCAGCCAAGGACAGGGCTACAATGAGCAGTTCTTC
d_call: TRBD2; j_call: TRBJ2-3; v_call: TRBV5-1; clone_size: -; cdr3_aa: CASSTRGLARTDTQYF; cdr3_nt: TGCGCCAGCAGCACCCGGGGACTAGCGAGAACAGATACGCAGTATTTT
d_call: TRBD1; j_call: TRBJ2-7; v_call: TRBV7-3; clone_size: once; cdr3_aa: CASSLGQGRDEQYF; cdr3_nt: TGTGCCAGCAGCTTGGGACAGGGGAGGGACGAGCAGTACTTC
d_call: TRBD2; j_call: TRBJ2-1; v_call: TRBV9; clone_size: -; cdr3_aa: CASSVVGGSATLHNEQFF; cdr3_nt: TGTGCCAGCAGCGTAGTGGGAGGGAGCGCCACCTTACACAATGAGCAGTTCTTC
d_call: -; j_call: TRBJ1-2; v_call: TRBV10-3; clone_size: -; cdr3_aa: CAISDQGGNHGYTF; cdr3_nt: TGTGCCATCAGTGATCAAGGGGGAAACCATGGCTACACCTTC
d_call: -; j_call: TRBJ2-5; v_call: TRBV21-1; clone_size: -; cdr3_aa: CASSKTRVQGQETQYF; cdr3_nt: TGTGCCAGCAGCAAAACCAGGGTTCAGGGCCAAGAGACCCAGTACTTC
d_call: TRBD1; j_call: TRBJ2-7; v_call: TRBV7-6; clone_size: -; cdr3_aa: CASSSGGTGVGYEQYF; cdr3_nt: TGTGCCAGCAGCTCCGGTGGGACAGGGGTTGGCTACGAGCAGTACTTC
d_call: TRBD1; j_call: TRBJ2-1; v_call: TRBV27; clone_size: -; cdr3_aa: CASTPGTGGASEQFF; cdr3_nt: TGTGCCAGCACCCCCGGGACAGGGGGCGCATCCGAGCAGTTCTTC
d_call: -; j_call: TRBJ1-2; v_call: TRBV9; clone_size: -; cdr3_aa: CASSGGGVGYTF; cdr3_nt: TGTGCCAGCAGCGGCGGGGGGGTTGGCTACACCTTC
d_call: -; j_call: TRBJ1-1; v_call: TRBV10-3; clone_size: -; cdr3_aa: CAISESYGNTEAFF; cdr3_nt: TGTGCCATCAGTGAGTCTTACGGGAACACTGAAGCTTTCTTT
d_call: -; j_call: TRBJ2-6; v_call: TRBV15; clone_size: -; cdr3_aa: CATSRGGTSTSGANVLTF; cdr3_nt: TGTGCCACCAGCAGAGGCGGCACCAGTACTTCTGGGGCCAACGTCCTGACTTTC
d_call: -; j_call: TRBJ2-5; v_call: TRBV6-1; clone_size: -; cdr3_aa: CASGPIQEETQYF; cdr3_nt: TGTGCCAGCGGACCTATTCAGGAAGAGACCCAGTACTTC
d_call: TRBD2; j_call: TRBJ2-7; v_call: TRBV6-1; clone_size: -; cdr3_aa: CATRRLAGRSYEQYF; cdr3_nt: TGTGCCACCCGACGACTAGCGGGACGCTCCTACGAGCAGTACTTC
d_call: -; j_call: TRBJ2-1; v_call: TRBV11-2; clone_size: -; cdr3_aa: CASRPHGTLYNEQFF; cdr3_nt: TGTGCCAGCAGACCACACGGGACTTTATACAATGAGCAGTTCTTC
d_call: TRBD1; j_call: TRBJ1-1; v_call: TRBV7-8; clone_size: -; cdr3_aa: CASSSRRGQGALRNTEAFF; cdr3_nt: TGTGCCAGCAGCTCCCGACGAGGACAGGGGGCTTTACGGAACACTGAAGCTTTCTTT
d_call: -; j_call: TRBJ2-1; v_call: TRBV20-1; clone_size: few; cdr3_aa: CSAKGGNEQFF; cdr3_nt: TGCAGTGCTAAAGGGGGCAATGAGCAGTTCTTC
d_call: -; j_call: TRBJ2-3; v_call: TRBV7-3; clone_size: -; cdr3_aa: CASSLQSADPDTQYF; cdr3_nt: TGTGCCAGCAGCTTACAGTCAGCGGACCCAGATACGCAGTATTTT
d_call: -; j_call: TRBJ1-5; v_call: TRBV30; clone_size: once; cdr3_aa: CAWSGGQGQPQHF; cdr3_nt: TGTGCCTGGAGTGGGGGGCAAGGTCAGCCCCAGCACTTT
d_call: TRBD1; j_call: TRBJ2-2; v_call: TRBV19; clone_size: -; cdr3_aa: CASSITGGTGELFF; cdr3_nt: TGTGCCAGTAGTATCACAGGGGGCACCGGGGAGCTGTTTTTT
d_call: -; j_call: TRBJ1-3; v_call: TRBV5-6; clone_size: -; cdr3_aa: CASSGGAGNTIYF; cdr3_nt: TGTGCCAGCAGTGGGGGGGCTGGAAACACCATATATTTT
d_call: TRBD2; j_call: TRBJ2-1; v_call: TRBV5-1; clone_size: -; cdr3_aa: CASSLTSGSRNEQFF; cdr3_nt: TGCGCCAGCAGCTTGACTAGCGGGAGTCGCAATGAGCAGTTCTTC
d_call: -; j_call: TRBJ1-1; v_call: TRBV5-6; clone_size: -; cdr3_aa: CASSAWWDTEAFF; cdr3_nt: TGTGCCAGCAGCGCGTGGTGGGACACTGAAGCTTTCTTT
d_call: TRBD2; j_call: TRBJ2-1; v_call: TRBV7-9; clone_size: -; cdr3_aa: CASSPGLAGFNEQFF; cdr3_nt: TGTGCCAGCAGTCCAGGACTAGCGGGATTTAATGAGCAGTTCTTC
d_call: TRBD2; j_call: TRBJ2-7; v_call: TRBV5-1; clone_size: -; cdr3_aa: CASSPARGAAYEQYF; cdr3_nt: TGCGCCAGCAGCCCGGCGCGGGGGGCCGCATACGAGCAGTACTTC
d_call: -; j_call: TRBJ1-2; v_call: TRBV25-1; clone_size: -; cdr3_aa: CASSDRNAAAYGYTF; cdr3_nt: TGTGCCAGCAGTGATCGAAACGCCGCTGCCTATGGCTACACCTTC
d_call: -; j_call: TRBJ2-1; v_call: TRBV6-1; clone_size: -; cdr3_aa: CASQTPLVSYEQFF; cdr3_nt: TGTGCCAGCCAAACCCCGCTAGTGTCTTACGAGCAGTTCTTC
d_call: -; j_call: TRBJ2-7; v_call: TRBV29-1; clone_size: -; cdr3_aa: CSVASTLSSYEQYF; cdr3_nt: TGCAGCGTAGCATCGACTTTAAGCTCCTACGAGCAGTACTTC
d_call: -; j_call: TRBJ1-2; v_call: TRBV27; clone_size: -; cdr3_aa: CASRGNRVNRYGYTF; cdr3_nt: TGTGCCAGCAGAGGAAACAGGGTAAATCGGTATGGCTACACCTTC
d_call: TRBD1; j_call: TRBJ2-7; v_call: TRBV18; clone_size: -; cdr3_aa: CASSQGQGYEQYF; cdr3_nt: TGTGCCAGCTCACAGGGACAGGGCTACGAGCAGTACTTC
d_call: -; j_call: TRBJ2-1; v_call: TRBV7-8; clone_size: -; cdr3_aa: CASSLHPGLGPYNEQFF; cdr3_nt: TGTGCCAGCAGCCTCCACCCGGGGCTGGGACCCTACAATGAGCAGTTCTTC
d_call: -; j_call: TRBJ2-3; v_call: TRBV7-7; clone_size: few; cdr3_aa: CASSLDYSGDTQYF; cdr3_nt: TGTGCTAGCAGCTTAGACTATTCGGGAGATACGCAGTATTTT
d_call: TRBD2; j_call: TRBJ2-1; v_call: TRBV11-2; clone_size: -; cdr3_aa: CASSPGTSAGGNEQFF; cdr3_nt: TGTGCCAGCAGCCCAGGGACTAGCGCCGGGGGGAATGAGCAGTTCTTC
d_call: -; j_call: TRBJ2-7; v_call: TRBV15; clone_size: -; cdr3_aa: CATSRGLPYEQYF; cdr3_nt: TGTGCCACCAGCAGGGGACTTCCCTACGAGCAGTACTTC
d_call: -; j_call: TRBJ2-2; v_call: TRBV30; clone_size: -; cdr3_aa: CAWSFPLWLGTGELFF; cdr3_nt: TGTGCCTGGAGTTTCCCACTTTGGTTGGGCACCGGGGAGCTGTTTTTT
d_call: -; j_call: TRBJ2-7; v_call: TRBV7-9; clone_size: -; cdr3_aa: CASSRARESYEQYF; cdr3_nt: TGTGCCAGCAGCCGAGCCCGGGAGTCCTACGAGCAGTACTTC
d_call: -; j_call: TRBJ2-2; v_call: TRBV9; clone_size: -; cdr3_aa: CASSVAPGELFF; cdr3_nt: TGTGCCAGCAGCGTAGCCCCCGGGGAGCTGTTTTTT
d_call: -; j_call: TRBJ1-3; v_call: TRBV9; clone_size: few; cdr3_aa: CASSVGTGNTIYF; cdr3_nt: TGTGCCAGCAGCGTGGGCACTGGAAACACCATATATTTT
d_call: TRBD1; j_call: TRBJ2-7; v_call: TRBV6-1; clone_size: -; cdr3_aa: CASRAATGGKFEQYF; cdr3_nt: TGTGCCAGCAGGGCCGCGACAGGGGGGAAGTTCGAGCAGTACTTC
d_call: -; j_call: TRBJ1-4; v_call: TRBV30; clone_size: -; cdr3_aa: CAWSGSVGEKLFF; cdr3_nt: TGTGCCTGGAGTGGCTCAGTAGGCGAAAAACTGTTTTTT
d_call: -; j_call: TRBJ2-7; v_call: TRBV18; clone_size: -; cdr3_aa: CASSSEAGSYEQYF; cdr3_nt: TGTGCCAGCTCATCAGAGGCGGGCTCCTACGAGCAGTACTTC
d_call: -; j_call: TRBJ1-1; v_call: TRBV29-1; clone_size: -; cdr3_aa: CSVDGRRTANTEAFF; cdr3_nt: TGCAGCGTTGATGGAAGAAGGACAGCGAACACTGAAGCTTTCTTT
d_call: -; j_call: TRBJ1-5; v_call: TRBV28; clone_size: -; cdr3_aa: CASVDLDQGTYSNQPQHF; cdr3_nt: TGTGCCAGCGTCGATTTGGATCAGGGAACTTATAGCAATCAGCCCCAGCATTTT
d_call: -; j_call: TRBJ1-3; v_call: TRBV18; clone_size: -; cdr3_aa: CASSPIVGSRGSGNTIYF; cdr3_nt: TGTGCCAGCTCACCGATTGTGGGGTCTAGGGGCTCTGGAAACACCATATATTTT
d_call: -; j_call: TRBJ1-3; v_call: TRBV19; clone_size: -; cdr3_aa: CASNMYEGNTIYF; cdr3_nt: TGTGCCAGTAATATGTACGAAGGAAACACCATATATTTT
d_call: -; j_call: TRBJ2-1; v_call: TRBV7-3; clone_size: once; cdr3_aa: CASSTLGPMLSSYNEQFF; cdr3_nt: TGTGCCAGCAGCACACTCGGACCGATGTTGAGCTCCTACAATGAGCAGTTCTTC
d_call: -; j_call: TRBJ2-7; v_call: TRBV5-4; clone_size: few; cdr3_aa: CASSSLSVSRSYEQYF; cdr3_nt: TGTGCCAGCAGCTCACTGAGCGTCTCCCGGTCTTACGAGCAGTACTTC